A single sample is the source of the 9 T cell receptor beta chains below, sequenced in a study of response to subunit inactivated influenza vaccine. TCRdb re-analysed the RT-PCR reads in MiXCR, keeping a single row per CDR3 protein. The profile shows approximately 500,000 distinct CDR3 sequences, roughly 25% of them singletons. The data were also submitted as part of a second study, on T cells expressing NK-cell markers. That source notes: 5'RACE template switching built TCR beta cDNA with unique molecular identifiers.

The input for sequencing was CD4+ T cells sorted from PBMCs, taken 11 to 12 days after vaccination. The receptors here all came from a man in his fifties who received an inactivated influenza vaccine.

This sequence joins TRBV24-1 and TRBJ2-3; the match to TRBD2 covers 9 bases. The CDR3 has 20 amino acids. Germline V gives CDR1 KGHDR, CDR2 SFDVKD. Germline trimming cut 9 bases from V and 2 bases from J; bases unmatched to any gene: 23. The CDR3 is CATLGGALSGSIGNTDTQYF. The CDR3, as DNA: TGTGCCACCCTCGGTGGAGCCCTTAGCGGGAGTATCGGAAACACAGATACGCAGTATTTT.

This clonotype has ten or more counts. The chain employs TRBV14 and TRBJ2-7, with TRBD2 as a possible D gene (5 bases). Deletions cut 4 bases from V and 7 bases from J, with 14 bases between. This CDR3 is 13 amino acids long. Germline loops: CDR1 SGHDN, CDR2 FVKESK. Written as DNA, the CDR3 is TGTGCCAGCAGCCCGAACGGGGTTGGGGAGCAGTACTTC. Protein sequence: CASSPNGVGEQYF.

This clonotype was detected a few times. This chain joins TRBV6-1 and TRBJ2-1, with TRBD2 identical over 7 bases. V lost 6 bases to trimming and J lost 4 bases; unmatched junction nucleotides: 12. Germline V lookup: CDR1 MNHNS, CDR2 SASEGT. This CDR3 contains 16 residues. CDR3 nucleotides: TGTGCCAGCAGCGCTAGCGGAGACAGAACTTACAATGAGCAGTTCTTC. Translating gives CASSASGDRTYNEQFF.

This clonotype appeared a few times. The chain uses TRBV20-1 and TRBJ1-2; no firm D call. The CDR3 totals 11 residues. V was clipped by 3 bases and J by 7 bases, with 9 bases between them. Germline CDR1 reads DFQATT; CDR2 reads SNEGSKA (reference sequence). The CDR3 region is CSASAPGGYTF. The CDR3 DNA reads as TGCAGTGCTAGTGCACCTGGTGGCTACACCTTC.

The chain uses TRBV5-1 and TRBJ1-6; 8 bases line up with TRBD1. The CDR3 totals 12 residues. The V gene's germline CDR1 is SGHRS and CDR2 YFSETQ. Germline trimming cut 4 bases from V and 16 bases from J; bases unmatched to any gene: 7. The CDR3 DNA sequence: TGCGCCAGCAGCAGCGGACAGGGCCTACTCCACTTT. It yields the protein CASSSGQGLLHF.

This clonotype was counted between two and nine times. The genes are TRBV12-3 or TRBV12-4 and TRBJ2-7; 9 positions match TRBD1. CDR3 length: 15 amino acids. The J segment lost 4 bases and the V segment lost 3 bases, leaving 7 bases of the junction unmatched. In DNA form, the CDR3 reads TGTGCCAGCAGTTTTTCGGGACAGGGTCCATACGAGCAGTACTTC. Translating gives CASSFSGQGPYEQYF.

The J gene is TRBJ2-7, the V gene TRBV29-1; D possibly corresponds to TRBD1 (5 bases). Trimming took off 3 bases at V and 0 bases at J, with 6 bases between the two ends. Germline CDR1 is SQVTM and CDR2 is ANQGSEA. The CDR3 is made up of 12 amino acids. The DNA of the CDR3 is TGCAGCGTTGAGACAGTCTCCTACGAGCAGTACTTC. This codes for CSVETVSYEQYF.

V is TRBV7-9 and J is TRBJ1-5; 8 bases map to TRBD1. Trimming removed 1 base from V and 2 bases from J; junction bases left unmatched: 4. Germline values: CDR1 SEHNR, CDR2 FQNEAQ (reference sequence). CDR3 length: 16 amino acids. The CDR3 coding sequence is TGTGCCAGCAGCTTAGGGACAGGGTTAGGCAATCAGCCCCAGCATTTT. It translates to CASSLGTGLGNQPQHF.

The J gene is TRBJ2-1, the V gene TRBV10-3; TRBD2 aligns across 8 bases. CDR1 is ENHRY and CDR2 is SYGVKD in the germline V gene. The CDR3 sequence is 17 residues long. After removal of 0 bases from V and 9 bases from J, the junction contained 13 bases not matched to a gene. The CDR3: CAISESAGDSPDGEQFF. For the CDR3, the DNA is TGTGCCATCAGTGAGTCAGCGGGAGACTCCCCTGATGGTGAGCAGTTCTTC.